These 9 T cell receptor beta chains were all obtained from the same sample, sequenced in a study of blood T cells in healthy people across ages (dated by TCRdb to about 2015). The method was 5' RACE. Sequenced on an Illumina HiSeq 2500. A second PCR of 7 to 11 cycles was performed with a sample-barcoded 5' primer and a J-beta primer mix. TCRdb reworked the public reads: Q25 trimming with fastp, MiXCR clone assembly, productive beta chains retained. Rows are combined by CDR3 protein, so each entry shows the most common genes and DNA. A total of about 650,000 distinct CDR3 sequences appear in this sample, around 32% of them only once. The top ten constitute approximately 15% of the sample. The specimen sequenced was blood. Every receptor here comes from an elderly woman in good health. Donor details come from another sample of the same person, matched by shared clones.

This clonotype was counted only a few times. This sequence joins TRBV4-1 and TRBJ1-1; no reliable D call. There are 17 residues in the CDR3. With 1 base removed from V and 7 bases from J, the gap between germline ends came to 22 bases. Germline V gene lookup returns CDR1 MGHRA and CDR2 YSYEKL. CDR3: CASSQVKAIEYSLEAFF. For the CDR3, the DNA is TGCGCCAGCAGCCAAGTTAAGGCCATAGAATACTCACTTGAAGCTTTCTTT.

This clonotype was detected ten times or more. V gene TRBV27 combines with J gene TRBJ1-2, with D unclear. Trimming pared 3 bases from V and 5 bases from J, leaving 7 bases between. The CDR3 covers 12 residues. The V gene's germline CDR1 is MNHEY and CDR2 SMNVEV (reference sequence). The CDR3 sequence: CASSFGGYGYTF. The CDR3 nucleotides read TGTGCCAGCAGTTTCGGAGGGTATGGCTACACCTTC.

The V and J genes are TRBV4-2 and TRBJ2-5, with 7 positions matching TRBD2. V was clipped by 1 base and J by 5 bases; unmatched bases: 16. This CDR3 comprises 18 residues. In germline, CDR1 is LGHNA, CDR2 YNFKEQ. Here the CDR3 DNA reads TGTGCCAGCAGCCAAGTGCCCGGGCCCCCGGGACTAAGTGAGACCCAGTACTTC. This sequence encodes CASSQVPGPPGLSETQYF.

The V gene is TRBV7-9, the J gene TRBJ2-4; D not certain. Near its end, the DNA agrees better with TRBJ2-7, so the J call may be wrong. The CDR3 consists of 15 residues. Germline V lookup: CDR1 SEHNR, CDR2 FQNEAQ (reference sequence). CDR3 residues: CASSSDRVHLYEQYF. The CDR3 DNA sequence: TGTGCCAGCAGCTCAGACCGGGTTCACCTCTACGAGCAGTACTTC.

Written as DNA, the CDR3 is TGTGCCAGCAGCTTAGGGACTACTAATAATGAGCAGTTCTTC. Residues: CASSLGTTNNEQFF. This sequence joins TRBV7-3 and TRBJ2-1, with 7 bases aligning to TRBD2. Per the germline V gene, CDR1 is SGHTA and CDR2 is FQGTGA. This CDR3 is built from 14 residues. With V trimmed by 2 bases and J by 7 bases, 5 bases remained unmatched.

The V and J genes are TRBV21-1 and TRBJ1-1. TRBV21-1 counts as a pseudogene. This CDR3 is built from 13 residues. The DNA of the CDR3 is TGTGCCAGCAGCAAAGCGCCATTTCTTGAAGCTTTCTTT. This translates into CASSKAPFLEAFF.

This clonotype came up many times. The chain recombines TRBV12-3 or TRBV12-4 with TRBJ2-1; 7 bases fit TRBD1. The V gene end was trimmed by 5 bases and the J gene end by 4 bases; junction bases not matched to a gene: 5. The CDR3 is 14 residues long. CDR3 coding DNA: TGTGCCAGCAGTAGGGGGCTAGGGTACAATGAGCAGTTCTTC. Protein product: CASSRGLGYNEQFF.

This clonotype was seen only a few times. A read error is possible here, since a much larger clone lies one base away. The chain carries TRBV6-1 and TRBJ2-4; TRBD1 matches at 8 bases. The CDR3 length is 17 residues. The germline CDR1 and CDR2 sequences are MNHNS and SASEGT. Losses at the gene ends were 5 bases for V and 13 bases for J; bases not matched to a gene: 22. The CDR3 spells CASSIWTGRAGQDEQYF. CDR3 DNA sequence: TGTGCCAGCAGTATTTGGACAGGGCGAGCCGGTCAGGATGAGCAGTACTTC.

As concerns this clonotype: This may be a read error: a much more frequent sequence differs by one nucleotide. This chain connects TRBV6-1 to TRBJ1-2; D perhaps matches TRBD1 (6 bases). The CDR3 runs 13 residues. V was shortened by 7 bases and J by 3 bases, with 12 bases between the two germline ends. CDR1 MNHNS and CDR2 SASEGT come from the germline V gene. The CDR3 coding sequence is TGTGCCAGCATAAAGGCAGGGGACTATGGCTACACCTTC. Translated: CASIKAGDYGYTF.